Each of the 27 T cell receptor beta chains below was sequenced from the same sample in a study of T cell changes during pregnancy in multiple sclerosis. Using immunoSEQ multiplex PCR, the repertoire was profiled, and TCRdb retains in-frame clones only, with some absent. The sample records 25,000 to 35,000 clones, 92% being singletons. The sample in question was peripheral blood, obtained in the first trimester of pregnancy. Every receptor here comes from a female donor in good health, enrolled as a control in a pregnancy study.

The V gene is TRBV21-1, the J gene TRBJ2-7; no DNA check was done on the table's D call, TRBD1. TRBV21-1 is a known pseudogene. The CDR3 is 13 amino acids. In DNA form, the CDR3 reads TGTGCCAGCAGCAAATTCAGGGGCCACGAGCAGTACTTC. Amino acid sequence: CASSKFRGHEQYF.

The chain couples TRBV30 to TRBJ2-7, with TRBD1 matching over 8 bases. The CDR3 runs to 13 residues. Germline lookup yields CDR1 GTSNPN and CDR2 SVGIG (reference sequence). V lost 1 base to trimming and J lost 9 bases; unmatched junction nucleotides: 8. The CDR3, as DNA: TGTGCCTGGAGTGAGTCAGGGGGCTCGGGGCAGTACTTC. Protein sequence: CAWSESGGSGQYF.

V usage is TRBV5-4 and J usage is TRBJ1-1, with TRBD1 matching over 8 bases. This CDR3 contains 15 residues. Germline V gene data show CDR1 as SGHNT and CDR2 as YYREEE (reference sequence). With 0 bases clipped from V and 3 bases from J, the junction kept 4 bases outside the gene matches. As DNA, the CDR3 is TGTGCCAGCAGCTTGGGGCAGGGGGCGGACACTGAAGCTTTCTTT. Protein sequence: CASSLGQGADTEAFF. Variable domain in full (rest from reference TRBV5-4 and TRBJ1-1): ETGVTQSPTHLIKTRGQQVTLRCSSQSGHNTVSWYQQALGQGPQFIFQYYREEENGRGNFPPRFSGLQFPNYSSELNVNALELDDSALYLCASSLGQGADTEAFFGQGTRLTVV.

The chain is built from TRBV7-6 and TRBJ2-3; 11 bases line up with TRBD2. Germline V gene lookup returns CDR1 SGHVS and CDR2 FNYEAQ. This CDR3 is built from 15 residues. The J segment lost 4 bases and the V segment lost 3 bases, leaving 3 bases of the junction unmatched. The CDR3 DNA reads as TGTGCCAGCAGCTTGGGTAGCGGGGGGGCAGATACGCAGTATTTT. Protein product: CASSLGSGGADTQYF. Drawing the rest from reference TRBV7-6 and TRBJ2-3, the complete variable domain is GAGVSQSPRYKVTKRGQDVALRCDPISGHVSLYWYRQALGQGPEFLTYFNYEAQQDKSGLPNDRFSAERPEGSISTLTIQRTEQRDSAMYRCASSLGSGGADTQYFGPGTRLTVL.

This clone was observed a single time. The chain is built from TRBV5-4 and TRBJ2-1; 11 bases line up with TRBD2. After removal of 4 bases from V and 5 bases from J, the junction contained 8 bases not matched to a gene. CDR1 and CDR2 (germline): SGHNT, YYREEE (reference sequence). The CDR3 is 16 residues long. In DNA, the CDR3 is TGTGCCAGCAGCCTGCTACTAGCGGGAGACCACAATGAGCAGTTCTTC. Translating it yields CASSLLLAGDHNEQFF.

J is TRBJ1-1 and V is TRBV21-1; the table's D call, TRBD1, has no DNA check behind it. TRBV21-1 is classified as a pseudogene. This CDR3 is built from 15 residues. The CDR3 coding sequence is TGTGCCAGCAGCGAGAGACAGGGGGAGATCACTGAAGCTTTCTTT. This translates into CASSERQGEITEAFF.

This chain uses TRBV19 with TRBJ1-1, with 7 nucleotides matching TRBD1. This CDR3 contains 14 residues. V was clipped by 7 bases and J by 4 bases; unmatched bases: 9. The V gene's germline CDR1 is LNHDA and CDR2 SQIVND (reference sequence). CDR3: CASTKRQGPTEAFF. CDR3 nucleotide sequence: TGTGCCAGTACCAAACGACAGGGTCCCACTGAAGCTTTCTTT. Complete variable domain (other parts from reference TRBV19 and TRBJ1-1): DGGITQSPKYLFRKEGQNVTLSCEQNLNHDAMYWYRQDPGQGLRLIYYSQIVNDFQKGDIAEGYSVSREKKESFPLTVTSAQKNPTAFYLCASTKRQGPTEAFFGQGTRLTVV.

This clone showed up just once. The chain has TRBV18 and TRBJ2-7; D gene unclear. Trimming took 2 bases from V and 6 from J, leaving 14 bases between them. Germline-derived CDR1 and CDR2 are KGHSH and LQKENI. The CDR3 is 14 residues long. The CDR3 DNA is TGTGCCAGCTCACCATCACTACCCTCGGGCGAGCAGTACTTC. This sequence encodes CASSPSLPSGEQYF.

This clone was found once. The genes are TRBV6-5 and TRBJ1-5, with D possibly matching TRBD1 (5 bases). The CDR3 is 13 residues long. CDR1 is MNHEY and CDR2 is SVGAGI in the germline V gene. Trimming left V 2 bases short and J 7 bases short, with 9 bases between. The CDR3 DNA reads TGTGCCAGCAGTTACGCACAGGAGCAGCCCCAGCATTTT. This codes for CASSYAQEQPQHF.

The CDR3 loop is CASSYSVAGGQETQYF. Written as DNA, the CDR3 is TGTGCCAGCAGTTACTCAGTAGCGGGAGGTCAAGAGACCCAGTACTTC. V and J are TRBV6-5 and TRBJ2-5; 10 bases fit TRBD2. The CDR3 contains 16 residues. Germline trimming cut 0 bases from V and 2 bases from J; bases unmatched to any gene: 3. Per the germline V gene, CDR1 is MNHEY and CDR2 is SVGAGI.

The J gene is TRBJ2-7, the V gene TRBV9; possibly TRBD1 for D (6 bases). This CDR3 is 13 amino acids long. Trimming left V 0 bases short and J 7 bases short, with 11 bases between. Germline CDR1 reads SGDLS; CDR2 reads YYNGEE. CDR3 sequence reads: CASSVARQGEQYF. The CDR3, as DNA: TGTGCCAGCAGCGTAGCGAGGCAGGGGGAGCAGTACTTC.

The chain is built from TRBV7-2 and TRBJ1-2, with 8 positions matching TRBD1. The CDR3 consists of 14 residues. The junction had 10 bases not matched to a gene; V was cut back by 5 bases and J by 8 bases. The germline CDR1 and CDR2 sequences are SGHTA and FQGNSA. The CDR3 DNA is TGTGCCAGCAGCATCCGACAGGGGAATGGAGGCTACACCTTC. Translating gives CASSIRQGNGGYTF.

The chain couples TRBV7-2 to TRBJ2-1, with D tentatively TRBD1 (5 bases). The CDR3 length is 15 residues. V was cut by 5 bases and J by 4 bases, with 15 bases left in between. Germline CDR1 and CDR2: SGHTA and FQGNSA. The CDR3: CASSATGSGYNEQFF. The CDR3, as DNA: TGTGCCAGCAGCGCCACAGGCTCTGGTTACAATGAGCAGTTCTTC.

This clone came up once. This chain uses TRBV15 with TRBJ1-6; D may be TRBD1 (6 bases). This CDR3 is 15 amino acids long. Trimming took off 0 bases at V and 9 bases at J, with 12 bases between the two ends. Germline CDR1 LNHNV, CDR2 YYDKDF (reference sequence). In nucleotides, the CDR3 is TGTGCCACCAGCAGAGAGGGGGGGGGCCGTTCACCCCTCCACTTT. Translation gives CATSREGGGRSPLHF.

The CDR3 loop reads CASSRTSGGVTDTQYF. In nucleotides, the CDR3 is TGCGCCAGCAGCCGGACTAGCGGGGGGGTTACAGATACGCAGTATTTT. The rearrangement uses TRBV5-1 and TRBJ2-3, with TRBD2 identical over 15 bases. Germline CDR1 SGHRS, CDR2 YFSETQ. Trimming at V came to 4 bases and at J to 3 bases, leaving 3 bases not matched to a gene. This CDR3 is built from 16 residues.

The chain recombines TRBV5-5 with TRBJ2-5; D gene unclear. Germline values: CDR1 SGHKS, CDR2 YYEKEE (reference sequence). The CDR3 runs to 12 residues. Trimming stripped 0 bases from V and 4 bases from J, with 4 bases between. CDR3 in amino acids: CASSLASETQYF. In DNA form, the CDR3 reads TGTGCCAGCAGCTTGGCCTCAGAGACCCAGTACTTC.

The chain carries TRBV7-2 and TRBJ2-7, with D possibly TRBD2 on 5 matching bases. Germline V CDR1 and CDR2: SGHTA, FQGNSA. V lost 5 bases to trimming and J lost 5 bases, with 16 bases between them. The CDR3 consists of 14 residues. The CDR3 is CASSQVGVGDEQYF. CDR3 nucleotide sequence: TGTGCCAGCAGCCAAGTCGGGGTAGGAGACGAGCAGTACTTC.

The chain recombines TRBV27 with TRBJ2-3, with 12 nucleotides matching TRBD2. Germline CDR1 is MNHEY and CDR2 is SMNVEV (reference sequence). This CDR3 has 16 amino acids. V trimming: 5 bases; J trimming: 5 bases; junction bases outside the gene matches: 8. CDR3 DNA: TGTGCCAGCAGTGATCTAGCGGGAGGGCCTGTAGATACGCAGTATTTT. Protein sequence: CASSDLAGGPVDTQYF.

This sequence joins TRBV13 and TRBJ2-3; D unclear. CDR3 length equals 12 residues. Germline V gives CDR1 PRHDT, CDR2 FYEKMQ (reference sequence). V was pared by 5 bases and J by 0 bases, with 3 bases between. The CDR3 nucleotides are TGTGCCAGCAGCCTAAGCACAGATACGCAGTATTTT. Translation: CASSLSTDTQYF. The variable domain in full, completed from reference TRBV13 and TRBJ2-3, reads AAGVIQSPRHLIKEKRETATLKCYPIPRHDTVYWYQQGPGQDPQFLISFYEKMQSDKGSIPDRFSAQQFSDYHSELNMSSLELGDSALYFCASSLSTDTQYFGPGTRLTVL.

The gene calls are TRBV6-6 and TRBJ1-5; D remains unclear. V shed 0 bases and J shed 10 bases, with 10 bases lying between them. This CDR3 is 13 amino acids long. CDR1 MNHNY and CDR2 SVGAGI come from the germline V gene (reference sequence). The CDR3 protein is CASSYSISGPQHF. As DNA, the CDR3 is TGTGCCAGCAGTTACTCGATCTCGGGACCCCAGCATTTT.

V gene TRBV11-1 combines with J gene TRBJ2-3; weak D call: TRBD1 (5 bases). Trimming took off 5 bases at V and 6 bases at J, with 18 bases between the two ends. The germline CDR1 and CDR2 sequences are SGHAT and FQDESV (reference sequence). The CDR3 is 15 residues long. CDR3 amino acids: CASSPGRSTYDTQYF. For the CDR3, the DNA is TGTGCCAGCAGCCCAGGGCGATCTACGTATGATACGCAGTATTTT.

By share, this clone ranks as medium-sized. This chain links TRBV18 with TRBJ1-2; possible D gene TRBD1, 5 bases. The CDR3 covers 14 residues. CDR1 KGHSH and CDR2 LQKENI come from the germline V gene. V shed 0 bases and J shed 5 bases, with 10 bases lying between them. The chain's CDR3 is CASSPPTETYGYTF. The CDR3 DNA reads as TGTGCCAGCTCACCACCGACAGAGACTTATGGCTACACCTTC. The complete variable domain, with remaining parts taken from reference TRBV18 and TRBJ1-2, reads NAGVMQNPRHLVRRRGQEARLRCSPMKGHSHVYWYRQLPEEGLKFMVYLQKENIIDESGMPKERFSAEFPKEGPSILRIQQVVRGDSAAYFCASSPPTETYGYTFGSGTRLTVV.

The chain carries TRBV19 and TRBJ1-4, with a tentative D call TRBD1 (5 bases). The CDR3 runs to 12 residues. The V gene lost 9 bases and the J gene lost 8 bases, with 13 bases spanning the gap. Germline V lookup: CDR1 LNHDA, CDR2 SQIVND (reference sequence). DNA of the CDR3: TGTGCCAGCTCCAGGGTGCGGGAAAAACTGTTTTTT. This codes for CASSRVREKLFF.

The J gene is TRBJ1-1, the V gene TRBV2; unclear D gene. V was clipped by 10 bases and J by 2 bases, with 14 bases between them. CDR3 length: 13 residues. The germline CDR1 and CDR2 sequences are SNHLY and FYNNEI. CDR3 region: CATTIGLNTEAFF. The CDR3 DNA reads TGTGCCACTACCATTGGACTTAACACTGAAGCTTTCTTT.

The V gene is TRBV11-2, the J gene TRBJ1-2; D remains unclear. V lost 5 bases, J lost 2 bases, and 9 bases lay in between. The germline V gene encodes CDR1 SGHAT and CDR2 FQNNGV. This CDR3 comprises 13 residues. CDR3 sequence: CASSPTENYGYTF. CDR3 nucleotides: TGTGCCAGCAGCCCCACAGAGAACTATGGCTACACCTTC.

The rearrangement joins TRBV10-2 to TRBJ2-1; D not certain. With 2 bases removed from V and 9 bases from J, the gap between germline ends came to 8 bases. The CDR3 contains 12 residues. Germline assignment: CDR1 WSHSY and CDR2 SAAADI. DNA for the CDR3: TGCGCCAGCAGTGAGAGTAGCTTTGAGCAGTTCTTC. It specifies CASSESSFEQFF.

The rearrangement links TRBV18 to TRBJ1-4, with D tentatively TRBD1 (5 bases). Germline CDR1 KGHSH, CDR2 LQKENI. V was clipped by 5 bases and J by 7 bases, with 17 bases between them. The CDR3 length is 15 residues. CDR3 residues: CASSSTQGLFEKLFF. The CDR3 nucleotides are TGTGCCAGCTCATCTACTCAGGGTTTGTTTGAAAAACTGTTTTTT.